The clone carrying this T cell receptor beta chain appeared a few times. Its antigen is currently unknown. The source of the sample is a study of human T cells and chemical hapten exposure. Source study methods: Samples had a median of around 88,000 TCRs, ranging roughly 20,000 to 750,000. Each CDR3 protein is one row after TCRdb ran MiXCR on the RACE reads. Clone size and V and J calls follow TCRdb, not the original study. The table records around 300,000 distinct CDR3 sequences, 5.5% of them present only once. Study outcomes and limitations: Clustering by CDR3 similarity yielded significantly more large clusters from expanded TCRs than controls. Because they had alopecia, donors may respond immunologically unlike healthy people.

Time point specified: pre-sensitization, week 0. The sample's treatment: therapeutic diphenylcyclopropenone sensitization with weekly scalp DPC. This CDR3 contains 15 residues. The germline V and J ends were trimmed by 5 bases and 2 bases, with 16 bases remaining between them. The germline V gene has CDR1 MNHEY and CDR2 SVGAGI. The sample was whole blood, taken in connection with sensitization to the hapten diphenylcyclopropenone (DPC). The source of this sequence is a woman in her late teens or twenties with alopecia areata. Some clones in this sample may be carry-over from other donors' samples. V usage is TRBV6-5 and J usage is TRBJ2-7; no firm D call. CDR3 bases: TGTGCCAGCAGTACGTACAGCGCCCCAGCCTACGAGCAGTACTTC. Translating it yields CASSTYSAPAYEQYF.